Listed below are T cell receptor beta chains from one sample, sequenced in a study of early stage breast cancer tumors. Clones were read by immunoSEQ multiplex PCR, and TCRdb kept only the in-frame ones, dropping some. Here the sample spans about 5,100 clones, about 70% being singletons. What was sequenced was breast tumor tissue. Source of these receptors: a person between 55 and 69 years old with breast cancer. The CDR3 runs from the conserved cysteine through the conserved F or W. A D gene is named only where the DNA matches it firmly. The listing skips clone size in some rows; elsewhere it reads once, few, many or a size class.

j_call | v_call | d_call | clone_size | cdr3_nt | cdr3_aa
TRBJ2-3 | TRBV6-5 | . | . | TGTGCCAGCAGATCCGACAGCCGCACAGATACGCAGTATTTT | CASRSDSRTDTQYF
TRBJ2-5 | TRBV6-5 | . | . | TGTGCCAGCAGTACTAAGGACCCTTTGGTGGAGTACTTC | CASSTKDPLVEYF
TRBJ2-3 | TRBV11-2 | TRBD2 | . | TGTGCCAGCAGCCAACTAGCGGGAGTATCCGATACGCAGTATTTT | CASSQLAGVSDTQYF
TRBJ1-1 | TRBV11-2 | . | . | TGTGCCAGCACCCCCCTCCGGGGCACTGAAGCTTTCTTT | CASTPLRGTEAFF
TRBJ2-3 | TRBV5-1 | TRBD1 | few | TGCGCCAGCAGCCCCCCAGGGACAGCGCAGTATTTT | CASSPPGTAQYF
TRBJ1-1 | TRBV19 | . | . | TGTGCCAGTAGTGCAGGGGTCACGAACACTGAAGCTTTCTTT | CASSAGVTNTEAFF
TRBJ2-2 | TRBV5-1 | . | . | TGCGCCAGCAGCTTGAATGTGGTGGGAGGTTGGACCGGGGAGCTGTTTTTT | CASSLNVVGGWTGELFF
TRBJ2-7 | TRBV19 | TRBD2 | . | TGTGCCAGTAGTATTCGACTAGCGCGTGAGTCCTACGAGCAGTACTTC | CASSIRLARESYEQYF
TRBJ2-7 | TRBV7-9 | . | few | TGTGCCAGCAGCTTAGTGGGCTCCCCCGGGGGTGAGCAGTACTTC | CASSLVGSPGGEQYF
TRBJ1-1 | TRBV28 | . | few | TGTGCCAGCAGTTCCACAGGGACGGAGAGGGCTTTCTTT | CASSSTGTERAFF
TRBJ2-7 | TRBV18 | TRBD1 | few | TGTGCCAGCTCACCATCGGGACAGGGCTTATACGAGCAGTACTTC | CASSPSGQGLYEQYF
TRBJ1-3 | TRBV7-2 | . | . | TGTGCCAGCAGCTTAAATGGGGTCGGCACCATATATTTT | CASSLNGVGTIYF
TRBJ2-2 | TRBV27 | . | . | TGTGCCAGCAGTTCTCTGTTGAACACCGGGGAGCTGTTTTTT | CASSSLLNTGELFF
TRBJ1-2 | TRBV4-2 | TRBD1 | once | TGTGCCAGCAGCCAAGATCCCGGGACAGCTGGCTATGGCTACACCTTC | CASSQDPGTAGYGYTF
TRBJ2-3 | TRBV9 | . | . | TGTGCCAGCAGCAGGGACAGCCGGGAGTCAGATACGCAGTATTTT | CASSRDSRESDTQYF